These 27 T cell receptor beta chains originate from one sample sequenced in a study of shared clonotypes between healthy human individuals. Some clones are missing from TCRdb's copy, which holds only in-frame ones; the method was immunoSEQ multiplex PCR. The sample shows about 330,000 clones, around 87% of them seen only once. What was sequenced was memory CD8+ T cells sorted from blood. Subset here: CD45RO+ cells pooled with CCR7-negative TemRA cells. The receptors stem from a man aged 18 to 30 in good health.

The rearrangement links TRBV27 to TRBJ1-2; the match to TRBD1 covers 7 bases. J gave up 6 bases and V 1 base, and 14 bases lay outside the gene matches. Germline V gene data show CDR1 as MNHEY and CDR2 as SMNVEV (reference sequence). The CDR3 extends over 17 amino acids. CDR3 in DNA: TGTGCCAGCAGTTTATTGGCAGGGGGTATAAATTCGGATGGCTACACCTTC. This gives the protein CASSLLAGGINSDGYTF.

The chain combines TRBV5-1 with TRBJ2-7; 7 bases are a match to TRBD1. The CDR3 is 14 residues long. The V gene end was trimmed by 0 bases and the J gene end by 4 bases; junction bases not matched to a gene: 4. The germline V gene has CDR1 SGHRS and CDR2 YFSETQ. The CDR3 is CASSLAGTAYEQYF. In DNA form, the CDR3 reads TGCGCCAGCAGCTTGGCCGGGACAGCATACGAGCAGTACTTC.

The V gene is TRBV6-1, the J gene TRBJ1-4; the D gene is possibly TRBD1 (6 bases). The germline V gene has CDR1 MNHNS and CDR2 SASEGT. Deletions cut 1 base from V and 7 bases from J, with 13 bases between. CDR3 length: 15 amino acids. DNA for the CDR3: TGTGCCAGCAGTGAAGTCCGGACAGCCGGTGAAAAACTGTTTTTT. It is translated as CASSEVRTAGEKLFF.

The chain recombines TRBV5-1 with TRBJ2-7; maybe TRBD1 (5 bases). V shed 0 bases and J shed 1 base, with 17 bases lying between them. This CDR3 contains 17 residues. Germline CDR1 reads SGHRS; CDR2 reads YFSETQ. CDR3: CASSLAALRGWSYEQYF. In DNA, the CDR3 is TGCGCCAGCAGCTTGGCCGCCCTAAGGGGATGGTCCTACGAGCAGTACTTC.

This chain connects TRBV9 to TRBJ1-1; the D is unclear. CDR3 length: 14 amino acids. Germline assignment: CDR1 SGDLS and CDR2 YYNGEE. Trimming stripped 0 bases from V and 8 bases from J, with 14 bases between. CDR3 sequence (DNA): TGTGCCAGCAGCGTAGAGGCCTACCCGAGGGAAGCTTTCTTT. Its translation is CASSVEAYPREAFF. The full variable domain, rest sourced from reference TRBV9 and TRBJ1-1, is DSGVTQTPKHLITATGQRVTLRCSPRSGDLSVYWYQQSLDQGLQFLIQYYNGEERAKGNILERFSAQQFPDLHSELNLSSLELGDSALYFCASSVEAYPREAFFGQGTRLTVV.

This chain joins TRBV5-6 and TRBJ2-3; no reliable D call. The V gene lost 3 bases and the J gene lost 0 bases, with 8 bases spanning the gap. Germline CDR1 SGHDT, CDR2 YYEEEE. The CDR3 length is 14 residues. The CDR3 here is CASSYSYSTDTQYF. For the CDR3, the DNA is TGTGCCAGCAGCTATTCTTATAGCACAGATACGCAGTATTTT.

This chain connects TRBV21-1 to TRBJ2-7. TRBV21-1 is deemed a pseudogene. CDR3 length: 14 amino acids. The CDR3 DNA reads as TGTGCCAGCAGCAAAGAGCCAGTGGCCTACGAGCAGTACTTC. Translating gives CASSKEPVAYEQYF.

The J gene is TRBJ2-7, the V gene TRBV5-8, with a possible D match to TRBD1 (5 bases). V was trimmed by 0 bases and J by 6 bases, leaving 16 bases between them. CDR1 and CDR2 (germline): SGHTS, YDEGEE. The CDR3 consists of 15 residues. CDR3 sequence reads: CASSLVGRQGVEQYF. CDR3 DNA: TGTGCCAGCAGCTTGGTCGGTCGGCAGGGCGTCGAGCAGTACTTC.

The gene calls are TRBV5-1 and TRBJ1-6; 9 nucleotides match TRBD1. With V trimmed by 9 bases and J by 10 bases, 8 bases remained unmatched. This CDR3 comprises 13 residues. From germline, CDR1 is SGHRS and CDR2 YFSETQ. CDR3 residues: CATRTGVDSPLHF. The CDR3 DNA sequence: TGCGCCACTAGGACAGGGGTTGACTCACCCCTCCACTTT.

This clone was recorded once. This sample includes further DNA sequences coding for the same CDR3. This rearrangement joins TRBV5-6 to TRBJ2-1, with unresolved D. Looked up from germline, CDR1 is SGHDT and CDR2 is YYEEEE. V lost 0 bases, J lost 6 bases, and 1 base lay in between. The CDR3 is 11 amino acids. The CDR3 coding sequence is TGTGCCAGCAGCTTGGGCAATGAGCAGTTCTTC. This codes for CASSLGNEQFF.

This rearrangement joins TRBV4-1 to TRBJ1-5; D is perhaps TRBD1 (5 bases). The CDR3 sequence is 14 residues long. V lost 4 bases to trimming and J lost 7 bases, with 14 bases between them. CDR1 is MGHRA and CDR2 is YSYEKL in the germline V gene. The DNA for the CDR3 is TGCGCCAGCAGCCCGATGGGGGGGTCACAGCCCCAGCATTTT. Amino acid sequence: CASSPMGGSQPQHF.

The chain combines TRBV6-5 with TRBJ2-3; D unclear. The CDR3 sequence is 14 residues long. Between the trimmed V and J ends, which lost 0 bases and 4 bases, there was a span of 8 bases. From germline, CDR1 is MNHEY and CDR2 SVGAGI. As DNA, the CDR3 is TGTGCCAGCAGTTACTCAACAGTCCCAGATACGCAGTATTTT. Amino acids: CASSYSTVPDTQYF.

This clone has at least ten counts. The CDR3 here is CASSSQASYEQYF. In nucleotides, the CDR3 is TGTGCCAGCAGTTCACAGGCCTCCTACGAGCAGTACTTC. The chain joins TRBV27 to TRBJ2-7; D perhaps matches TRBD1 (5 bases). CDR1 and CDR2 from the germline V gene are MNHEY and SMNVEV (reference sequence). Trimming pared 4 bases from V and 0 bases from J, leaving 7 bases between. This CDR3 is built from 13 residues.

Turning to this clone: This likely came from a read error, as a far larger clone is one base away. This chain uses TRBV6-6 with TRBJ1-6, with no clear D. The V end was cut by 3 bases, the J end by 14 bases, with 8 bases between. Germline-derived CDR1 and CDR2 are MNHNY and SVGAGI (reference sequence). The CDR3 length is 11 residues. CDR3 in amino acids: CASSYSGSLHF. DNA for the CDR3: TGTGCCAGCAGTTATTCCGGATCCCTCCACTTT.

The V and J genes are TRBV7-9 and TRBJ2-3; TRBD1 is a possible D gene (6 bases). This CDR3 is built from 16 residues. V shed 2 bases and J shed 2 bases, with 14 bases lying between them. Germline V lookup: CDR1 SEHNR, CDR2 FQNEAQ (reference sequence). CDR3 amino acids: CASSLKWDIYTDTQYF. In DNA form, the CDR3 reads TGTGCCAGCAGCTTAAAATGGGACATCTACACAGATACGCAGTATTTT.

The CDR3 reads CASSLDLAGGYHEQYF. The CDR3 DNA is TGTGCCAGCAGCTTAGATTTAGCGGGAGGGTATCACGAGCAGTACTTC. The chain recombines TRBV11-2 with TRBJ2-7, with 11 bases that match TRBD2. The CDR3 loop spans 16 amino acids. Germline trimming cut 0 bases from V and 5 bases from J; bases unmatched to any gene: 6. Germline CDR1 and CDR2: SGHAT and FQNNGV.

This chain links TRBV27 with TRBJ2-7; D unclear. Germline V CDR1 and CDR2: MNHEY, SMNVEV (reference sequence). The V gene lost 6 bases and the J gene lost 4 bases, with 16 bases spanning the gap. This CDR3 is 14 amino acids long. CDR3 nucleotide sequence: TGTGCCAGCAGAACCGGGCTCAACCTTTACGAGCAGTACTTC. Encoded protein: CASRTGLNLYEQYF.

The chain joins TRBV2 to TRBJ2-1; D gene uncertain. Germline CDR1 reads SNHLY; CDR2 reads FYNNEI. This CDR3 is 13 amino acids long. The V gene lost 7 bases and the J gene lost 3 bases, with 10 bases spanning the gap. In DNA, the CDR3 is TGTGCCAGCATCGGTAGAAGCTACAATGAGCAGTTCTTC. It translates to CASIGRSYNEQFF. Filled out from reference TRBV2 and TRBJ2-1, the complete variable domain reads EPEVTQTPSHQVTQMGQEVILRCVPISNHLYFYWYRQILGQKVEFLVSFYNNEISEKSEIFDDQFSVERPDGSNFTLKIRSTKLEDSAMYFCASIGRSYNEQFFGPGTRLTVL.

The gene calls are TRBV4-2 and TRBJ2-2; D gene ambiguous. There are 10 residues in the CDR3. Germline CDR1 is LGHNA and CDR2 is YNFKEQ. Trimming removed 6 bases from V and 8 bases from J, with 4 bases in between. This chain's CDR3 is CASSPGELFF. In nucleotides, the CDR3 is TGTGCCAGCAGTCCAGGGGAGCTGTTTTTT.

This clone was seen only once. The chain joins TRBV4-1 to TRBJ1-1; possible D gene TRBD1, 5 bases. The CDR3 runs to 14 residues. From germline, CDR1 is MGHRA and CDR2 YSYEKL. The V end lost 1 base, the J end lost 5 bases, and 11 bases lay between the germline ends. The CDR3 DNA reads TGCGCCAGCAGCCAAGGGGTGAGACAGACTGAAGCTTTCTTT. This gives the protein CASSQGVRQTEAFF.

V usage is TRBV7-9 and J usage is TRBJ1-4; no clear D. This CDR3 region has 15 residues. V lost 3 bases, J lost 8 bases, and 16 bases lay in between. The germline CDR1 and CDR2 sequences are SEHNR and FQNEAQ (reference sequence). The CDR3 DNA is TGTGCCAGCAGCTTGAGCAGCCAAGCAGACGAAAAACTGTTTTTT. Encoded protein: CASSLSSQADEKLFF.

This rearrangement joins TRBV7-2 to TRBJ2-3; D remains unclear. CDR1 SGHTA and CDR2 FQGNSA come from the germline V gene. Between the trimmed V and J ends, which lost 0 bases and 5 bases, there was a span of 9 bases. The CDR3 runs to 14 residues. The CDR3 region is CASSLANGRDTQYF. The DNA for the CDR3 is TGTGCCAGCAGCTTAGCGAACGGCAGAGATACGCAGTATTTT.

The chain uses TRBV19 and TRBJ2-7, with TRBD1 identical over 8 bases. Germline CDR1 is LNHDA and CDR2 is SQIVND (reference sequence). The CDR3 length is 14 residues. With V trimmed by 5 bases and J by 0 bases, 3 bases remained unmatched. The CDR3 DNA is TGTGCCAGTAGTCCAGGGGGCAGCTCCTACGAGCAGTACTTC. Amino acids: CASSPGGSSYEQYF.

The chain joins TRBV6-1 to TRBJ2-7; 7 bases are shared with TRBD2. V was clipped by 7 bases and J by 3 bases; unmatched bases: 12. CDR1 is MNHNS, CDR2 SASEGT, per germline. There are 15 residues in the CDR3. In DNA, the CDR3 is TGTGCCAGCACCTTCGTCGGGGCTAGCGGCTACGAGCAGTACTTC. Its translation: CASTFVGASGYEQYF.

Here the CDR3 reads CASSLPGQGWNYEQYF. The CDR3 DNA is TGTGCCAGCAGCTTACCCGGACAGGGGTGGAACTACGAGCAGTACTTC. The chain links TRBV11-2 to TRBJ2-7; 9 bases line up with TRBD1. Trimming cost V 2 bases and J 3 bases; bases outside gene matches: 8. The germline gives CDR1 SGHAT, CDR2 FQNNGV. The CDR3 contains 16 residues.

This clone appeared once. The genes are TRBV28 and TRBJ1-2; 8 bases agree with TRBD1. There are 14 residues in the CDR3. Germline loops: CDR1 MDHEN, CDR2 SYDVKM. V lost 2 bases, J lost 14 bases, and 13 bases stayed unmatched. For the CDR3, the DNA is TGTGCCAGCAGTTTAGTGGGGACAGGAGGCCTCGGTACCTTC. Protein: CASSLVGTGGLGTF.

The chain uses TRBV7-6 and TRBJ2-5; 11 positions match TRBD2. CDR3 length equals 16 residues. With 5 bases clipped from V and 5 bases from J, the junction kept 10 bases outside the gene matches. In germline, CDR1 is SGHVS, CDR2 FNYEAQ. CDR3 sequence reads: CASSETSGGTWETQYF. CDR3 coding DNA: TGTGCCAGCAGCGAAACTAGCGGGGGTACTTGGGAGACCCAGTACTTC.